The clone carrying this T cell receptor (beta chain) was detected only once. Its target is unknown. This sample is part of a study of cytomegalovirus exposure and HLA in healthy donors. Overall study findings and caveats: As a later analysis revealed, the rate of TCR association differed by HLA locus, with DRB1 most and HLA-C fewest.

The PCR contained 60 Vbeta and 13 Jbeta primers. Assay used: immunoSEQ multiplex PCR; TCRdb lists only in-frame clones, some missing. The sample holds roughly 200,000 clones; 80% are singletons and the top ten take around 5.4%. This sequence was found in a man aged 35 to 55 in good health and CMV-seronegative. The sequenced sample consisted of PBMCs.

CDR3 DNA sequence: TGTGCCAGCAGCAACGGACAGGGAGCGGATACGCAGTATTTT. This encodes CASSNGQGADTQYF. The chain is built from TRBV5-4 and TRBJ2-3; 8 nucleotides line up with TRBD1. This CDR3 region has 14 residues. Trimming at V came to 4 bases and at J to 6 bases, leaving 7 bases not matched to a gene. Looked up from germline, CDR1 is SGHNT and CDR2 is YYREEE (reference sequence).